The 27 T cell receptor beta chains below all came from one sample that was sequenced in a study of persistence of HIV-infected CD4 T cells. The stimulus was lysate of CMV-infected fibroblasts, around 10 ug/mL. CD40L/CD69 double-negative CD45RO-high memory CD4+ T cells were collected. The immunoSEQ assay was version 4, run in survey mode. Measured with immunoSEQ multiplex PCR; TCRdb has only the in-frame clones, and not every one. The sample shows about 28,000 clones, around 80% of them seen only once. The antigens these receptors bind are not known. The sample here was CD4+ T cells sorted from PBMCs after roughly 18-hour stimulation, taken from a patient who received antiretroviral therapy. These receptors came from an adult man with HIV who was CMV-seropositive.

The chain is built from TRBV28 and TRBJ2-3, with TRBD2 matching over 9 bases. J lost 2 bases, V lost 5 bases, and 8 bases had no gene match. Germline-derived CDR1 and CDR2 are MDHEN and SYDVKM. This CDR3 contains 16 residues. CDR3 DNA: TGTGCCAGCAGTCTTGAGGGCGGGGGGGTCACAGATACGCAGTATTTT. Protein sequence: CASSLEGGGVTDTQYF.

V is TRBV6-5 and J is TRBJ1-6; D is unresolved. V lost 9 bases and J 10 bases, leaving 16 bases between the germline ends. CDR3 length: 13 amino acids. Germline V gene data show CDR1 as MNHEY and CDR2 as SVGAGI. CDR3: CARSKFGVSPLHF. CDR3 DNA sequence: TGTGCCAGGAGTAAATTTGGTGTCTCACCCCTCCACTTT.

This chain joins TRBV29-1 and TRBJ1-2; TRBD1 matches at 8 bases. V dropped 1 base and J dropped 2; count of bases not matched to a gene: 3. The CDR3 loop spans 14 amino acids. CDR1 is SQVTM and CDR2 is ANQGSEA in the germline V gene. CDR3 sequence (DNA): TGCAGCGTTGAAGTAACAGGGGGGAACTATGGCTACACCTTC. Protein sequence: CSVEVTGGNYGYTF.

Here the CDR3 DNA reads TGTGCCAGCAGCAAGACAGGGGGCTTGGCTGAAGCTTTCTTT. This gives the protein CASSKTGGLAEAFF. The chain links TRBV6-6 to TRBJ1-1; 10 bases line up with TRBD1. The V and J ends lost 6 bases and 6 bases, in that order; junction bases with no gene match: 7. This CDR3 region has 14 residues. CDR1 and CDR2 (germline): MNHNY, SVGAGI (reference sequence).

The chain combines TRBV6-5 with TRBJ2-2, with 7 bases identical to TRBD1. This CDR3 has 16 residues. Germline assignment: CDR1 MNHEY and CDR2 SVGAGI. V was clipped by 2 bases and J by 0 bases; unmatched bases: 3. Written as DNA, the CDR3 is TGTGCCAGCAGTTACGCACAGGGGACGAACACCGGGGAGCTGTTTTTT. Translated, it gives CASSYAQGTNTGELFF.

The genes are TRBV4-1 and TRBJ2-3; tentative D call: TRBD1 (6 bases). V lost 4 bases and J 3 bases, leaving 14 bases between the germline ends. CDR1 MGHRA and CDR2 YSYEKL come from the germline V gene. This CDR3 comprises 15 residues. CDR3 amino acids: CASSPGAGVTDTQYF. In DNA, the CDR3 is TGCGCCAGCAGCCCAGGGGCCGGGGTGACAGATACGCAGTATTTT.

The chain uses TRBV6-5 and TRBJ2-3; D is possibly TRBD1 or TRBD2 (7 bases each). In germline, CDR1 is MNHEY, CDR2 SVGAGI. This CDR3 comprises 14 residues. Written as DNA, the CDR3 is TGTGCTGGCAGGGGGGGCCTAAGCACAGATACGCAGTATTTT. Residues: CAGRGGLSTDTQYF.

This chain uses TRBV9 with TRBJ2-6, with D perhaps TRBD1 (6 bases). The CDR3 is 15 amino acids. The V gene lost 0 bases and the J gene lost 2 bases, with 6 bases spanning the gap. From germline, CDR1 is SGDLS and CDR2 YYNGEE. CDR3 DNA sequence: TGTGCCAGCAGCGTAGACAGGGCTGGGGCCAACGTCCTGACTTTC. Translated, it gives CASSVDRAGANVLTF.

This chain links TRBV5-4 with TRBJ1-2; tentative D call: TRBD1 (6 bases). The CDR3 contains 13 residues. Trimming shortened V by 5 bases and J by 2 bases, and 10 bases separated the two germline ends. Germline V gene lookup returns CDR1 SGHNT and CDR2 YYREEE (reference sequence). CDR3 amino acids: CASSWDTNYGYTF. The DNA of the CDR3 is TGTGCCAGCAGTTGGGACACCAACTATGGCTACACCTTC.

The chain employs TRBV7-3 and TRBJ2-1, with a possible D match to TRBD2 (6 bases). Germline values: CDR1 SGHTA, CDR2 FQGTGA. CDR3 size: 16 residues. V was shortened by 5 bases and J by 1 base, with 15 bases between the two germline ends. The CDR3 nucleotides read TGTGCCAGCAGCCAGACCCCCGGAGGGTCCTACAATGAGCAGTTCTTC. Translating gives CASSQTPGGSYNEQFF.

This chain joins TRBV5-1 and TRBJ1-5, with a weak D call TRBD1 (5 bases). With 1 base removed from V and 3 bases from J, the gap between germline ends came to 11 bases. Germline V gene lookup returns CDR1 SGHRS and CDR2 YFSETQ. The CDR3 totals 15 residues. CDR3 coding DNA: TGCGCCAGCAGCTTGTACGGGGGTGACAATCAGCCCCAGCATTTT. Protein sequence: CASSLYGGDNQPQHF.

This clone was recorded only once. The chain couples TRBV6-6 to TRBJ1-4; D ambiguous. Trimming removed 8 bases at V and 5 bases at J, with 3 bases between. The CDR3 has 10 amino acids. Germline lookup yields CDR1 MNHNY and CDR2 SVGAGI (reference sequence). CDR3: CASQNEKLFF. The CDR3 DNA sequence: TGTGCCAGCCAAAATGAAAAACTGTTTTTT.

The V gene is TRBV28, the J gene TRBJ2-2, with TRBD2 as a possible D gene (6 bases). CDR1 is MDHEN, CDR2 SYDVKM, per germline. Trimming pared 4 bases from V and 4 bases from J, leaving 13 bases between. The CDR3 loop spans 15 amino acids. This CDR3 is CASSSPLGGTGELFF. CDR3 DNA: TGTGCCAGCAGTTCCCCCCTCGGGGGCACCGGGGAGCTGTTTTTT.

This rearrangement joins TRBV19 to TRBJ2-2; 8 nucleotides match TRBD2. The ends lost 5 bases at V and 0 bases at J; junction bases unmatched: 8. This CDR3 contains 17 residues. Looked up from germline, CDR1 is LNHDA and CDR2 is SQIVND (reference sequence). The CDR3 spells CASSRPSGGTNTGELFF. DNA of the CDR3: TGTGCCAGTAGTCGACCGAGCGGGGGCACGAACACCGGGGAGCTGTTTTTT.

The CDR3 is CASSIEYPDSGLSGNTIYF. CDR3 coding DNA: TGTGCCAGTAGTATAGAATACCCGGACAGCGGCCTCTCTGGAAACACCATATATTTT. The rearrangement joins TRBV19 to TRBJ1-3; weak D call: TRBD1 (6 bases). The germline gives CDR1 LNHDA, CDR2 SQIVND (reference sequence). V was cut by 0 bases and J by 0 bases, with 18 bases left in between. This CDR3 contains 19 residues.

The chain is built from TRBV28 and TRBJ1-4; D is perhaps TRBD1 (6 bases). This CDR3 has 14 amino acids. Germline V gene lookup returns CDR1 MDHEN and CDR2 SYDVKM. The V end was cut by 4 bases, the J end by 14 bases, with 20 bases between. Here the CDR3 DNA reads TGTGCCAGCAGTTCATATAACAGGGAGGTCGAGCTGTTTTTT. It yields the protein CASSSYNREVELFF.

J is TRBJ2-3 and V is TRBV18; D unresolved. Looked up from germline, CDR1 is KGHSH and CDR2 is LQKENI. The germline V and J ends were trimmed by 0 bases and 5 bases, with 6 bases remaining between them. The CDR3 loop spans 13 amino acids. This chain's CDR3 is CASSPPTVDTQYF. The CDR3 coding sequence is TGTGCCAGCTCACCACCGACGGTAGATACGCAGTATTTT.

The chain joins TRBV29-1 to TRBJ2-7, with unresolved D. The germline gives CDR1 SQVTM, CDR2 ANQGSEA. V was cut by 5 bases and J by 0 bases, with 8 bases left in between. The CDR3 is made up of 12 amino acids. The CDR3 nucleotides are TGCAGCGTTATGAGGACCTCCTACGAGCAGTACTTC. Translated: CSVMRTSYEQYF.

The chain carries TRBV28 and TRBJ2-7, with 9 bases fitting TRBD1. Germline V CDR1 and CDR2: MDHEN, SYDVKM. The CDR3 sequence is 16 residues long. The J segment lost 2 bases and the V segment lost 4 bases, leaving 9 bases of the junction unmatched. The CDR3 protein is CASSSSGTGYTYEQYF. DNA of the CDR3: TGTGCCAGCAGTTCAAGCGGGACAGGGTACACCTACGAGCAGTACTTC.

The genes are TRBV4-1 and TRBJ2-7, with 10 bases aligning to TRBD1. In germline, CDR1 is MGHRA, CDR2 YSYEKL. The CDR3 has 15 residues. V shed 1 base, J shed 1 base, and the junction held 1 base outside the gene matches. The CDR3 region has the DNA TGCGCCAGCAGCCAAGCGGGACAGGGGTCCTACGAGCAGTACTTC. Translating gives CASSQAGQGSYEQYF.

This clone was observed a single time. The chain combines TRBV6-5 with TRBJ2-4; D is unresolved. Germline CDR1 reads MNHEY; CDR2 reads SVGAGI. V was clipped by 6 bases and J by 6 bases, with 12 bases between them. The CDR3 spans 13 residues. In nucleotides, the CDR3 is TGTGCCAGCAGGCCTCCCTCGGGAAACATTCAGTACTTC. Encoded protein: CASRPPSGNIQYF.

CDR3 region: CASSRAGQGMEPQHF. As DNA, the CDR3 is TGTGCCAGCAGCCGCGCGGGACAGGGAATGGAGCCCCAGCATTTT. The chain has TRBV7-2 and TRBJ1-5; 9 bases agree with TRBD1. This CDR3 has 15 residues. In germline, CDR1 is SGHTA, CDR2 FQGNSA. Trimming removed 5 bases from V and 8 bases from J; junction bases left unmatched: 10. The variable domain in full, with the rest retrieved from reference TRBV7-2 and TRBJ1-5, is GAGVSQSPSNKVTEKGKDVELRCDPISGHTALYWYRQSLGQGLEFLIYFQGNSAPDKSGLPSDRFSAERTGGSVSTLTIQRTQQEDSAVYLCASSRAGQGMEPQHFGDGTRLSIL.

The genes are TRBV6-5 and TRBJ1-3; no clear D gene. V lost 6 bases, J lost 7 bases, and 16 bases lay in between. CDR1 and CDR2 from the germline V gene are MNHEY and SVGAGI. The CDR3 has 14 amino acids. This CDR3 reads CASSRGLLANTIYF. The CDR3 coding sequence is TGTGCCAGCAGCCGTGGACTTTTGGCTAACACCATATATTTT.

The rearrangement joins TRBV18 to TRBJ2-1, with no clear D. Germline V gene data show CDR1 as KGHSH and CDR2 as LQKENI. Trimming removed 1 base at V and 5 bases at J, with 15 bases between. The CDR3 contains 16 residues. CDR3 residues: CASSPRSGQTNNEQFF. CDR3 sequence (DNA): TGTGCCAGCTCACCACGGTCCGGGCAGACAAACAATGAGCAGTTCTTC.

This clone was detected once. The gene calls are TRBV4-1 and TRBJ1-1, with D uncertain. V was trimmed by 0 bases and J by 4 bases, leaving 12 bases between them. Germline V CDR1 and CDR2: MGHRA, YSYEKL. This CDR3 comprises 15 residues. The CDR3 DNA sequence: TGCGCCAGCAGCCAAGAAGCAGGTGGAGGCACTGAAGCTTTCTTT. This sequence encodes CASSQEAGGGTEAFF.

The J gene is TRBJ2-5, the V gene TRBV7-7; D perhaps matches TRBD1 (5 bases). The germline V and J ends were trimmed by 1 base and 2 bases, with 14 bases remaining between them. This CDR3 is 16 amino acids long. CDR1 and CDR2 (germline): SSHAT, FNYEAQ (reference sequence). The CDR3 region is CASSLGAARVQETQYF. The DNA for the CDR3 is TGTGCCAGCAGCTTAGGGGCGGCCAGGGTACAAGAGACCCAGTACTTC.

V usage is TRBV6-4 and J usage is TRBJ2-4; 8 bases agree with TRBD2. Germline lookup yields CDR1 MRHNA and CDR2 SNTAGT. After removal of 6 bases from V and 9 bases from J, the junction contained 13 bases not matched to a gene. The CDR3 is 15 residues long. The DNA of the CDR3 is TGTGCCAGCAGCCCTCGGCGGGGGGCTGGTGTCATTCAGTACTTC. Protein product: CASSPRRGAGVIQYF.